This T cell receptor beta chain was observed in a study of identical twins. Overall study findings and caveats: The conclusions drew on cross-sectional statistical analysis instead of tracking the same donors. Out-of-frame beta chain sequences displayed weaker excess sharing between twins.

Each donor (without exception) was a healthy Caucasian. A universal primer site was added by template switching, and unique molecular identifiers were carried by the cDNA. TCRdb re-called the 5' RACE reads through MiXCR, storing one row per CDR3 protein. The sample carries hundreds of thousands of distinct CDR3 sequences, over 8.5% recorded once. Worth noting for this clonotype: Its specificity is not known.

The CDR3 is made up of 14 amino acids. Between the trimmed V and J ends, which lost 4 bases and 12 bases, there was a span of 19 bases. From germline, CDR1 is MGHRA and CDR2 YSYEKL. This sample was shared with a second study, whose subject was yellow fever vaccine responses in identical twins.

The clonotype originates from a woman aged 18-29 years in good health. The chain couples TRBV4-1 to TRBJ2-1; D ambiguous. The sequencing input was PBMCs. DNA for the CDR3: TGCGCCAGCAGCCCAACGGCTGCCCCCGGTCGGCAGTTCTTC. Its protein is CASSPTAAPGRQFF.